This TCR beta chain was documented in a study of lymphopenia after photon versus proton radiotherapy. The CDR3 contains 14 residues. Germline V gives CDR1 SNHLY, CDR2 FYNNEI. Trimming pared 3 bases from V and 5 bases from J, leaving 13 bases between. Sequencing used immunoSEQ multiplex PCR; TCRdb keeps in-frame clones, though not all of them. The sample yields around 31,000 clones, 89% seen once. The sequence derives from an older woman with pancreatic cancer. Some clones in this sample may be carry-over from other donors' samples. This specimen consisted of peripheral blood, obtained from a patient treated with proton-based radiotherapy. The rearrangement links TRBV2 to TRBJ2-5; no clear D gene. The CDR3: CASSDPRVLETQYF. CDR3 DNA sequence: TGTGCCAGCAGTGATCCCCGGGTACTTGAGACCCAGTACTTC.